These 27 T cell receptor beta chains were all obtained from the same sample, sequenced in a study of cytomegalovirus exposure and HLA in healthy donors. PCR involved 60 Vbeta and 13 Jbeta primers. The method was immunoSEQ multiplex PCR; TCRdb's version includes in-frame clones alone and lacks a portion of them. The sample yields about 100,000 clones, about 80% seen once. Sequencing input: PBMCs. The receptors originated from a woman aged 55-70 years in good health and CMV-seronegative.

This sequence joins TRBV27 and TRBJ1-1, with D unclear. CDR3 length: 14 residues. V was shortened by 3 bases and J by 1 base, with 9 bases between the two germline ends. Looked up from germline, CDR1 is MNHEY and CDR2 is SMNVEV (reference sequence). The CDR3 region has the DNA TGTGCCAGCAGTTTGGTTGGAGGGAACACTGAAGCTTTCTTT. The encoded protein is CASSLVGGNTEAFF.

The rearrangement uses TRBV28 and TRBJ2-2, with 8 bases that match TRBD1. V trimming: 3 bases; J trimming: 7 bases; junction bases outside the gene matches: 1. The CDR3 runs 13 residues. From germline, CDR1 is MDHEN and CDR2 SYDVKM. CDR3 coding DNA: TGTGCCAGCAGTTTCGACAGGGGCGGGGAGCTGTTTTTT. This sequence encodes CASSFDRGGELFF. The full variable domain, completed using reference TRBV28 and TRBJ2-2, is DVKVTQSSRYLVKRTGEKVFLECVQDMDHENMFWYRQDPGLGLRLIYFSYDVKMKEKGDIPEGYSVSREKKERFSLILESASTNQTSMYLCASSFDRGGELFFGEGSRLTVL.

CDR3 sequence reads: CASRTLWAAPLVWPQHF. The CDR3 nucleotides read TGTGCCAGCAGAACCCTATGGGCAGCCCCTCTTGTGTGGCCCCAGCATTTT. The chain carries TRBV6-7 and TRBJ1-5, with D uncertain. TRBV6-7 is sorted into the ORF group, with uncertain function. CDR3 length: 17 residues. The V end was cut by 6 bases, the J end by 9 bases, with 27 bases between.

This clone was counted between two and nine times. The chain combines TRBV5-4 with TRBJ2-1, with D perhaps TRBD2 (6 bases). The ends were cut back, 1 base at V and 6 bases at J, with 8 bases in the middle. This CDR3 is built from 13 residues. Germline V gene data show CDR1 as SGHNT and CDR2 as YYREEE (reference sequence). CDR3 DNA sequence: TGTGCCAGCAGCTTGTCGACTAGCAATGAGCAGTTCTTC. Translating gives CASSLSTSNEQFF.

There are a few counts of this clone. The CDR3 nucleotides are TGTGCCAGCAGTTTAGCTCCCTACAATGAGCAGTTCTTC. Translating gives CASSLAPYNEQFF. The chain employs TRBV6-4 and TRBJ2-1; D ambiguous. The CDR3 runs 13 residues. Trimming pared 5 bases from V and 2 bases from J, leaving 7 bases between. CDR1 MRHNA and CDR2 SNTAGT come from the germline V gene.

The V and J genes are TRBV5-1 and TRBJ1-2, with D tentatively TRBD1 (5 bases). Per the germline V gene, CDR1 is SGHRS and CDR2 is YFSETQ. Trimming took off 4 bases at V and 6 bases at J, with 13 bases between the two ends. The CDR3 has 13 residues. CDR3 protein: CASSRRSGDGYTF. The CDR3, as DNA: TGCGCCAGCAGCAGGAGATCGGGGGATGGCTACACCTTC.

The V and J genes are TRBV5-4 and TRBJ2-3; 7 nucleotides align to TRBD1. CDR3 size: 15 residues. The V gene end was trimmed by 4 bases and the J gene end by 3 bases; junction bases not matched to a gene: 8. Germline-derived CDR1 and CDR2 are SGHNT and YYREEE (reference sequence). The CDR3 sequence: CASSAPGQRTDTQYF. The CDR3 nucleotides are TGTGCCAGCAGCGCACCGGGACAGAGAACAGATACGCAGTATTTT.

The rearrangement joins TRBV4-2 to TRBJ2-2; 8 nucleotides align to TRBD2. V lost 0 bases to trimming and J lost 1 base; unmatched junction nucleotides: 19. The CDR3 totals 22 residues. Germline CDR1 and CDR2: LGHNA and YNFKEQ. As DNA, the CDR3 is TGTGCCAGCAGCCAAGAGGGAGAAGAGCGGGGGCTTATCCACCTGAACACCGGGGAGCTGTTTTTT. The encoded protein is CASSQEGEERGLIHLNTGELFF.

The V and J genes are TRBV5-1 and TRBJ2-3, with D maybe TRBD1 (6 bases). The CDR3 runs to 16 residues. Deletions cut 0 bases from V and 3 bases from J, with 14 bases between. CDR1 is SGHRS and CDR2 is YFSETQ in the germline V gene. The chain's CDR3 is CASSLGNRVGTDTQYF. The DNA for the CDR3 is TGCGCCAGCAGCTTGGGAAACAGGGTTGGTACAGATACGCAGTATTTT. The full variable domain, in which reference TRBV5-1 and TRBJ2-3 provide the parts outside the CDR3, is KAGVTQTPRYLIKTRGQQVTLSCSPISGHRSVSWYQQTPGQGLQFLFEYFSETQRNKGNFPGRFSGRQFSNSRSEMNVSTLELGDSALYLCASSLGNRVGTDTQYFGPGTRLTVL.

V gene TRBV6-1 combines with J gene TRBJ1-5, with 10 bases aligning to TRBD1. The CDR3 extends over 14 amino acids. Germline V CDR1 and CDR2: MNHNS, SASEGT. Trimming removed 6 bases from V and 6 bases from J; junction bases left unmatched: 5. CDR3 in amino acids: CASRSGTGVQPQHF. The CDR3 bases are TGTGCCAGCAGGTCCGGGACAGGGGTTCAGCCCCAGCATTTT.

V gene TRBV19 combines with J gene TRBJ1-6; D is unresolved. This CDR3 comprises 15 residues. In germline, CDR1 is LNHDA, CDR2 SQIVND (reference sequence). The V and J ends lost 1 base and 7 bases respectively, with 11 bases between them. In nucleotides, the CDR3 is TGTGCCAGTAGTATAGTTCGGACTGAGAATTCACCCCTCCACTTT. It specifies CASSIVRTENSPLHF.

This clone has a handful of counts. The rearrangement uses TRBV5-1 and TRBJ2-7; perhaps TRBD1 as D (8 bases). The CDR3 has 15 amino acids. Trimming took off 4 bases at V and 2 bases at J, with 16 bases between the two ends. Per the germline V gene, CDR1 is SGHRS and CDR2 is YFSETQ. Written as DNA, the CDR3 is TGCGCCAGCAGCCACGACAGGGGAGGGCCCTACGAGCAGTACTTC. It codes for CASSHDRGGPYEQYF.

In this sample, this clone turned up a few times. This chain uses TRBV7-6 with TRBJ2-1; D might be TRBD1 (5 bases). Germline V gives CDR1 SGHVS, CDR2 FNYEAQ. Trimming took 5 bases from V and 0 from J, leaving 8 bases between them. There are 14 residues in the CDR3. The CDR3 DNA is TGTGCCAGCAGCCCAGGGTTCTCCTACAATGAGCAGTTCTTC. Its protein product is CASSPGFSYNEQFF.

The genes are TRBV2 and TRBJ1-2; 9 nucleotides agree with TRBD1. The CDR3 runs 15 residues. Germline CDR1 and CDR2: SNHLY and FYNNEI. Trimming cost V 5 bases and J 5 bases; bases outside gene matches: 9. The CDR3 region has the DNA TGTGCCAGCAGTCCCGGGACAGGGAGTGAGTATGGCTACACCTTC. Translating it yields CASSPGTGSEYGYTF.

This rearrangement joins TRBV9 to TRBJ1-6; 7 bases line up with TRBD1. V lost 4 bases and J lost 9; bases outside the gene matches: 10. Germline CDR1 and CDR2: SGDLS and YYNGEE. This CDR3 comprises 15 residues. The CDR3 region is CASSSRDSLFSPLHF. The CDR3 DNA reads TGTGCCAGCAGCTCTCGGGACAGCCTGTTTTCACCCCTCCACTTT.

This clone appeared a few times. This chain links TRBV7-2 with TRBJ2-2; 11 bases are a match to TRBD2. The V and J ends lost 5 bases and 4 bases, in that order; junction bases with no gene match: 15. Germline V CDR1 and CDR2: SGHTA, FQGNSA. The CDR3 loop spans 19 amino acids. The CDR3 region has the DNA TGTGCCAGCAGCCGAACAACAGTAGCGGGGGGGCCTGGCACCGGGGAGCTGTTTTTT. Translation: CASSRTTVAGGPGTGELFF.

The V and J genes are TRBV6-6 and TRBJ2-7; TRBD1 matches at 9 bases. After removal of 7 bases from V and 4 bases from J, the junction contained 8 bases not matched to a gene. Germline values: CDR1 MNHNY, CDR2 SVGAGI (reference sequence). The CDR3 loop spans 14 amino acids. CDR3 bases: TGTGCCAGCACGAGGGGGACAGGGAATTACGAGCAGTACTTC. It is translated as CASTRGTGNYEQYF.

The chain links TRBV19 to TRBJ2-1, with 9 positions matching TRBD2. From germline, CDR1 is LNHDA and CDR2 SQIVND (reference sequence). The V gene end was trimmed by 6 bases and the J gene end by 2 bases; junction bases not matched to a gene: 20. This CDR3 comprises 20 residues. Here the CDR3 reads CASSKFPEVRREGAYNEQFF. The DNA for the CDR3 is TGTGCCAGTAGCAAATTTCCTGAGGTACGGCGGGAGGGAGCCTACAATGAGCAGTTCTTC. Drawing the rest from reference TRBV19 and TRBJ2-1, the complete variable domain is DGGITQSPKYLFRKEGQNVTLSCEQNLNHDAMYWYRQDPGQGLRLIYYSQIVNDFQKGDIAEGYSVSREKKESFPLTVTSAQKNPTAFYLCASSKFPEVRREGAYNEQFFGPGTRLTVL.

The chain employs TRBV27 and TRBJ1-6; 8 bases match TRBD1. The CDR3 sequence is 14 residues long. Germline V gene data show CDR1 as MNHEY and CDR2 as SMNVEV (reference sequence). Trimming took 6 bases from V and 7 from J; bases not matched to a gene: 5. The CDR3 spells CASRWAGGNSPLHF. For the CDR3, the DNA is TGTGCCAGCAGGTGGGCAGGGGGCAATTCACCCCTCCACTTT.

The chain links TRBV7-9 to TRBJ1-1, with D possibly matching TRBD1 (6 bases). V was clipped by 5 bases and J by 0 bases, with 10 bases between them. Germline loops: CDR1 SEHNR, CDR2 FQNEAQ (reference sequence). The CDR3 has 14 amino acids. The CDR3 sequence is CASSRQALNTEAFF. The CDR3 DNA follows: TGTGCCAGCAGCCGACAGGCCCTGAACACTGAAGCTTTCTTT. Supplemented by reference TRBV7-9 and TRBJ1-1, the full variable domain reads DTGVSQNPRHKITKRGQNVTFRCDPISEHNRLYWYRQTLGQGPEFLTYFQNEAQLEKSRLLSDRFSAERPKGSFSTLEIQRTEQGDSAMYLCASSRQALNTEAFFGQGTRLTVV.

This clone was counted only a few times. The J gene is TRBJ2-5, the V gene TRBV7-2; D possibly corresponds to TRBD2 (5 bases). The V gene's germline CDR1 is SGHTA and CDR2 FQGNSA. The CDR3 sequence is 14 residues long. V lost 0 bases, J lost 2 bases, and 7 bases lay in between. The CDR3 reads CASSLAQRQETQYF. DNA of the CDR3: TGTGCCAGCAGCTTAGCGCAGCGGCAAGAGACCCAGTACTTC. Drawing the rest from reference TRBV7-2 and TRBJ2-5, the complete variable domain is GAGVSQSPSNKVTEKGKDVELRCDPISGHTALYWYRQSLGQGLEFLIYFQGNSAPDKSGLPSDRFSAERTGGSVSTLTIQRTQQEDSAVYLCASSLAQRQETQYFGPGTRLLVL.

The chain employs TRBV18 and TRBJ2-1; 12 nucleotides match TRBD2. The ends lost 4 bases at V and 8 bases at J; junction bases unmatched: 12. Germline V lookup: CDR1 KGHSH, CDR2 LQKENI. The CDR3 contains 17 residues. CDR3 protein: CASSRLAGDPQGDEQFF. DNA for the CDR3: TGTGCCAGCTCACGACTAGCGGGGGACCCTCAGGGGGATGAGCAGTTCTTC.

The V and J genes are TRBV4-3 and TRBJ2-7; 8 bases line up with TRBD1. J gave up 2 bases and V 4 bases, and 16 bases lay outside the gene matches. CDR1 and CDR2 (germline): LGHNA, YSLEER. CDR3 size: 18 residues. The CDR3 reads CASSPQGAGSQGAYEQYF. Written as DNA, the CDR3 is TGCGCCAGCAGCCCCCAGGGGGCAGGGAGCCAGGGGGCCTACGAGCAGTACTTC.

Comments on this clone: Germline is not matched at one junction end, which may reflect a read error. J is TRBJ1-5 and V is TRBV7-9; D perhaps matches TRBD1 (6 bases). Per germline, CDR1 SEHNR and CDR2 FQNEAQ (reference sequence). The CDR3 has 13 amino acids. CDR3 bases: TGTTCCAGCAGCTTAGGAGGGGGTCAGCCCCAGCATTTT. As protein: CSSSLGGGQPQHF. Combining the CDR3 with reference TRBV7-9 and TRBJ1-5 gives the whole variable domain DTGVSQNPRHKITKRGQNVTFRCDPISEHNRLYWYRQTLGQGPEFLTYFQNEAQLEKSRLLSDRFSAERPKGSFSTLEIQRTEQGDSAMYLCSSSLGGGQPQHFGDGTRLSIL.

The rearrangement joins TRBV7-8 to TRBJ1-3; tentatively, D is TRBD1 (5 bases). CDR3 length: 16 amino acids. Trimming took 5 bases from V and 1 from J, leaving 15 bases between them. Germline CDR1 SGHVS, CDR2 FQNEAQ. As DNA, the CDR3 is TGTGCCAGCAGCGCTTCCAGGGTCTCGTCTGGAAACACCATATATTTT. Protein: CASSASRVSSGNTIYF.

J is TRBJ1-1 and V is TRBV5-5; D is ambiguous. The CDR3 extends over 15 amino acids. V was shortened by 1 base and J by 5 bases, with 15 bases between the two germline ends. CDR1 and CDR2 from the germline V gene are SGHKS and YYEKEE (reference sequence). The CDR3 loop reads CASSLKREIVTEAFF. CDR3 coding DNA: TGTGCCAGCAGCTTGAAGAGGGAAATTGTAACTGAAGCTTTCTTT.

This clone was counted a few times. V and J are TRBV30 and TRBJ2-2, with D uncertain. This CDR3 has 15 residues. V was pared by 7 bases and J by 2 bases, with 17 bases between. CDR1 and CDR2 (germline): GTSNPN, SVGIG (reference sequence). The CDR3 coding sequence is TGTGCCTTCTCCTTAGCAACCCTAAACACCGGGGAGCTGTTTTTT. It yields the protein CAFSLATLNTGELFF.